Detailed here is one T cell receptor (beta chain). Sequencing used immunoSEQ multiplex PCR; TCRdb keeps in-frame clones, though not all of them. The sample has 200,000 to 300,000 clones, 80% to 90% seen once. Germline loops: CDR1 SGHTS, CDR2 YDEGEE. The CDR3 consists of 15 residues. V was trimmed by 0 bases and J by 5 bases, leaving 14 bases between them. This specimen comes from a study of blood T cell repertoires in COVID-19. The chain employs TRBV5-8 and TRBJ1-2; perhaps TRBD1 as D (5 bases). The TCR was taken from a woman aged 40 to 55 with acute or convalescent COVID-19. Sequencing was performed on peripheral blood. The CDR3 here is CASSLEVWGGYGYTF. CDR3 bases: TGTGCCAGCAGCTTGGAAGTGTGGGGCGGTTATGGCTACACCTTC.